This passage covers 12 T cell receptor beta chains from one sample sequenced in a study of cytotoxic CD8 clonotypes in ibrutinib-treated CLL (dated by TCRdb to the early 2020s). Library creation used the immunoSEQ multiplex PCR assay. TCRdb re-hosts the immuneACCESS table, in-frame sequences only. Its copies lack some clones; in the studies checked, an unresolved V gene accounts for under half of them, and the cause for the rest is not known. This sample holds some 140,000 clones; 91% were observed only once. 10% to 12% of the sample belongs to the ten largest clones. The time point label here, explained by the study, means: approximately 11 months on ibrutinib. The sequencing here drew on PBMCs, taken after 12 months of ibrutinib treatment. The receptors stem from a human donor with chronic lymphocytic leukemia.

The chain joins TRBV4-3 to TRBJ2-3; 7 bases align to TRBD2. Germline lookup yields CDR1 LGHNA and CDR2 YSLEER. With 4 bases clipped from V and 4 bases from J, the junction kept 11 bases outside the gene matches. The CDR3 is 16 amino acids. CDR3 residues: CASSRLLALGADTQYF. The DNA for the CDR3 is TGCGCCAGCAGCCGGTTACTAGCGCTGGGGGCAGATACGCAGTATTTT.

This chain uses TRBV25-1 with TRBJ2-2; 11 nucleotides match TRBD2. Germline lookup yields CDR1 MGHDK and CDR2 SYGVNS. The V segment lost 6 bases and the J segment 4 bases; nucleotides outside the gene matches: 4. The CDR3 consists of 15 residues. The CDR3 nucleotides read TGTGCCAGCAGGGACACTAGCGGGAGCACCGGGGAGCTGTTTTTT. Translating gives CASRDTSGSTGELFF.

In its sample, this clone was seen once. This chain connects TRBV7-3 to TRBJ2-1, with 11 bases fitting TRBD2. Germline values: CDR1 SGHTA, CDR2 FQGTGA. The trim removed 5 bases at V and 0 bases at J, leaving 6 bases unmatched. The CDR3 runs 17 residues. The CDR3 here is CASSPVAGGSSYNEQFF. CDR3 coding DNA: TGTGCCAGCAGCCCTGTAGCGGGAGGGAGCTCCTACAATGAGCAGTTCTTC.

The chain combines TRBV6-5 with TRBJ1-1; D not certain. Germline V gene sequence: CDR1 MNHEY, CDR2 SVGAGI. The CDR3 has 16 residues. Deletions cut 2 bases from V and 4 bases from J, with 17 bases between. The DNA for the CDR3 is TGTGCCAGCAGTTACCCCGGCGGCCTCGGATCCACTGAAGCTTTCTTT. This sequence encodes CASSYPGGLGSTEAFF.

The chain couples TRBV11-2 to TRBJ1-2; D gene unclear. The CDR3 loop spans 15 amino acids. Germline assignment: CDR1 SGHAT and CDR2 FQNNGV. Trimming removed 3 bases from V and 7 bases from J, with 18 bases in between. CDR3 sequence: CASSFRPIGSFGYTF. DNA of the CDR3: TGTGCCAGCAGCTTCAGGCCAATAGGGTCCTTTGGCTACACCTTC. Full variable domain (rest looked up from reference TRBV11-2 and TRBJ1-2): EAGVAQSPRYKIIEKRQSVAFWCNPISGHATLYWYQQILGQGPKLLIQFQNNGVVDDSQLPKDRFSAERLKGVDSTLKIQPAKLEDSAVYLCASSFRPIGSFGYTFGSGTRLTVV.

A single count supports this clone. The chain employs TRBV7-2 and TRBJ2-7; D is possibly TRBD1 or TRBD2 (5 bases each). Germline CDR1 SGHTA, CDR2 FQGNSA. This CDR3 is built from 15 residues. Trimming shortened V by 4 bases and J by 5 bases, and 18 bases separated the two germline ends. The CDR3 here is CASSYNPSGTHEQYF. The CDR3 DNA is TGTGCCAGCAGCTATAACCCATCAGGGACCCACGAGCAGTACTTC.

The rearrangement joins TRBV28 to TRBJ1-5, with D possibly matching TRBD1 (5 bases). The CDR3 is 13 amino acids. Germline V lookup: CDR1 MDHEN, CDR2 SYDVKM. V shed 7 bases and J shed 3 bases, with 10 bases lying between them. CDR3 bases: TGTGCCAGCACCTACAGGACCAATCAGCCCCAGCATTTT. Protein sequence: CASTYRTNQPQHF. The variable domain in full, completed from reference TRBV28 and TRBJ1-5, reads DVKVTQSSRYLVKRTGEKVFLECVQDMDHENMFWYRQDPGLGLRLIYFSYDVKMKEKGDIPEGYSVSREKKERFSLILESASTNQTSMYLCASTYRTNQPQHFGDGTRLSIL.

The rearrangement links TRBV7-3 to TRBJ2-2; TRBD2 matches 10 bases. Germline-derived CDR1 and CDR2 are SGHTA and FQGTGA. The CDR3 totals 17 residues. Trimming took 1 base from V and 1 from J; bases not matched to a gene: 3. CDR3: CASSLSPSGGNTGELFF. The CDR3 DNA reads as TGTGCCAGCAGCTTAAGCCCTAGCGGGGGGAACACCGGGGAGCTGTTTTTT.

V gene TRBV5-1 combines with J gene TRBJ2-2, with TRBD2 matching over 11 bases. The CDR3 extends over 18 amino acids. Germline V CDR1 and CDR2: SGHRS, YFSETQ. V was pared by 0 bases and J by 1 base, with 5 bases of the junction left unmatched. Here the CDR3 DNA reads TGCGCCAGCAGCTTGGGACTAGCGGGGATTCTGAACACCGGGGAGCTGTTTTTT. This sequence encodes CASSLGLAGILNTGELFF. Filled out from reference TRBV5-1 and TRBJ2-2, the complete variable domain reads KAGVTQTPRYLIKTRGQQVTLSCSPISGHRSVSWYQQTPGQGLQFLFEYFSETQRNKGNFPGRFSGRQFSNSRSEMNVSTLELGDSALYLCASSLGLAGILNTGELFFGEGSRLTVL.

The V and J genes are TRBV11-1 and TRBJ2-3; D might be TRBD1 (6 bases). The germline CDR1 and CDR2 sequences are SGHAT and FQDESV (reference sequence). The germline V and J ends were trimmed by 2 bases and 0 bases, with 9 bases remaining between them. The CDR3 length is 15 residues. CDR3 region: CASSLYQGSTDTQYF. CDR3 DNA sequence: TGTGCCAGCAGCTTATACCAGGGGAGCACAGATACGCAGTATTTT. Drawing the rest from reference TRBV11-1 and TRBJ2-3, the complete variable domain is EAEVAQSPRYKITEKSQAVAFWCDPISGHATLYWYRQILGQGPELLVQFQDESVVDDSQLPKDRFSAERLKGVDSTLKIQPAELGDSAMYLCASSLYQGSTDTQYFGPGTRLTVL.

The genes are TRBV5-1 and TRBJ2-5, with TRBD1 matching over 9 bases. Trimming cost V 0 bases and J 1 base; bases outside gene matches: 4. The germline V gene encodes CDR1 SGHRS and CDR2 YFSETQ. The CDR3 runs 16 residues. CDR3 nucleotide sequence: TGCGCCAGCAGCTTGGAGGGGACAGGGCCCCAAGAGACCCAGTACTTC. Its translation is CASSLEGTGPQETQYF. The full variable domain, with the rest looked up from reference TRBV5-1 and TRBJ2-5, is KAGVTQTPRYLIKTRGQQVTLSCSPISGHRSVSWYQQTPGQGLQFLFEYFSETQRNKGNFPGRFSGRQFSNSRSEMNVSTLELGDSALYLCASSLEGTGPQETQYFGPGTRLLVL.

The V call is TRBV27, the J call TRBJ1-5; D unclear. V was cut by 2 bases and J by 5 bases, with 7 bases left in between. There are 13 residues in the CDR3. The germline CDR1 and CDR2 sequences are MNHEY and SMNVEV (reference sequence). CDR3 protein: CASSLGLDQPQHF. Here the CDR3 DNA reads TGTGCCAGCAGTTTAGGATTAGATCAGCCCCAGCATTTT.